This T cell receptor (beta chain) stems from a study of blood T cell repertoires in COVID-19. Germline V gene lookup returns CDR1 SNHLY and CDR2 FYNNEI. This CDR3 is 15 amino acids long. Trimming stripped 6 bases from V and 4 bases from J, with 18 bases between. Original handling: Amplification of reference gene primers provided the estimated nucleated cell counts. Libraries were prepared by immunoSEQ multiplex PCR; TCRdb keeps only in-frame clonotypes and omits some of them. The V and J calls and clone size come from that table; D and trimming were worked out from the DNA. The data contain around 26,000 clones, 87% of them seen just once; the ten biggest clones take up under 10%.

This TCR derives from a human donor with active COVID-19. The donor label of this sample is uncertain. This rearrangement joins TRBV2 to TRBJ1-1; a weak D match, TRBD1 (5 bases). Sequencing used peripheral blood. The DNA of the CDR3 is TGTGCCAGCAGAGAAAACGTAGCCCAGGGCACTGAAGCTTTCTTT. It yields the protein CASRENVAQGTEAFF.